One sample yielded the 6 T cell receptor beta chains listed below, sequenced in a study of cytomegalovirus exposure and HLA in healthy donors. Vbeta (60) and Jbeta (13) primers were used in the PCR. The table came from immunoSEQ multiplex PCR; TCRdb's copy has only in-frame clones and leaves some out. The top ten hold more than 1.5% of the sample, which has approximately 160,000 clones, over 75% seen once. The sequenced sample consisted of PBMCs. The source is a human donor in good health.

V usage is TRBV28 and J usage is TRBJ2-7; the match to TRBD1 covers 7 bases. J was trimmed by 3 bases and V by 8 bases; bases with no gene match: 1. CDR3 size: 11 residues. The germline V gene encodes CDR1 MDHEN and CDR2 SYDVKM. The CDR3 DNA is TGTGCCAGCCGGGACAGCTACGAGCAGTACTTC. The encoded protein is CASRDSYEQYF.

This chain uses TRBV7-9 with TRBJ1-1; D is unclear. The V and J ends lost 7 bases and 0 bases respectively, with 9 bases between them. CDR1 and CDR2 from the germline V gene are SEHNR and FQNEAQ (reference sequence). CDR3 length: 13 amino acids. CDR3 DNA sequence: TGTGCCAGCACCCCGCCAGTGAACACTGAAGCTTTCTTT. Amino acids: CASTPPVNTEAFF.

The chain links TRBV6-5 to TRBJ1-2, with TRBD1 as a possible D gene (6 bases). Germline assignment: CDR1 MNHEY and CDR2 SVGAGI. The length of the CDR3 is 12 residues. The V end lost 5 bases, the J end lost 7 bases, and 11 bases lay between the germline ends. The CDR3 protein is CASSGTQGGYTF. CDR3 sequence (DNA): TGTGCCAGCAGTGGGACACAGGGTGGCTACACCTTC.

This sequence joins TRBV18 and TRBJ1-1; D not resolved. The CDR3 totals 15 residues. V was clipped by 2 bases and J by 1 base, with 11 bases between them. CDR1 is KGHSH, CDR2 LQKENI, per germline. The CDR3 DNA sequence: TGTGCCAGCTCACCAAGCGCAGCACAGAACACTGAAGCTTTCTTT. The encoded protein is CASSPSAAQNTEAFF.

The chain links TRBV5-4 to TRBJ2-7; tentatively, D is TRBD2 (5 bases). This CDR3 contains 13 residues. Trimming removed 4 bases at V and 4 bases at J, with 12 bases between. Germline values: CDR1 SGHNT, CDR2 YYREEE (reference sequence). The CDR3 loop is CASSRTGIYEQYF. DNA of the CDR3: TGTGCCAGCAGCCGGACTGGGATTTACGAGCAGTACTTC.

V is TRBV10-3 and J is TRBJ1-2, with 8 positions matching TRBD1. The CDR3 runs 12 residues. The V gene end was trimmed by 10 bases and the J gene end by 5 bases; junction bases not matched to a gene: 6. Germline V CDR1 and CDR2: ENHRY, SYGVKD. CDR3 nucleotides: TGTGCCAACAATGACAGGGGATATGGCTACACCTTC. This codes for CANNDRGYGYTF.